This T cell receptor beta chain stems from a study of response to subunit inactivated influenza vaccine. V was trimmed by 0 bases and J by 8 bases, leaving 11 bases between them. CDR1 SGDLS and CDR2 YYNGEE come from the germline V gene. The CDR3 runs to 13 residues. This clonotype was seen a few times. As yet, its antigen is unknown. TCRdb reprocessed the RT-PCR reads with MiXCR, giving one entry per CDR3 protein. The top ten clones hold less than 8.5% of a sample with 650,000 or so distinct CDR3 sequences, 14% of them seen once. Study results and caveats: New T cells are recruited in small numbers by each seasonal influenza vaccination, according to the authors' suggestion.

Specimen: PBMCs from blood, collected approximately 15 days before vaccination. This chain links TRBV9 with TRBJ1-1; D gene ambiguous. The sequence derives from a middle-aged man who received an inactivated influenza vaccine. The CDR3 DNA is TGTGCCAGCAGCGTAGTTCCGGATACCGAAGCTTTCTTT. It codes for CASSVVPDTEAFF.